A single sample gave rise to the 32 T cell receptor beta chains below, sequenced in a study of regulatory T cells in long-lasting Graves disease. Researchers made TCR beta libraries by using iRepertoire HTBI primers and running Arm-PCR on CDR3 regions. TCRdb re-analysed the multiplex PCR reads in MiXCR, keeping a single row per CDR3 protein. Among 500,000 to 700,000 distinct CDR3 sequences listed, about 15% were seen once. Time point defined: newly diagnosed GD, antithyroid drugs for less than 3 months. PBMC RNA was the source of the TCR library. These same records also appear under a second study, on T cells in Graves' hyperthyroidism and ophthalmopathy.

The source was peripheral blood mononuclear cells (PBMCs), collected at new diagnosis, from a patient treated with antithyroid drugs. Receptor source: a young woman with Graves disease.

V and J are TRBV18 and TRBJ1-1, with TRBD1 matching over 7 bases. The ends lost 6 bases at V and 1 base at J; junction bases unmatched: 11. CDR3 length equals 16 residues. Germline V gene lookup returns CDR1 KGHSH and CDR2 LQKENI. The chain's CDR3 is CASSPRQGSKNTEAFF. In DNA, the CDR3 is TGTGCCAGCTCGCCAAGACAGGGCAGTAAGAACACTGAAGCTTTCTTT.

This clonotype has a count of ten or more. This rearrangement joins TRBV28 to TRBJ2-7; D perhaps matches TRBD1 (6 bases). V was shortened by 6 bases and J by 0 bases, with 15 bases between the two germline ends. CDR3 length equals 15 residues. Germline CDR1 and CDR2: MDHEN and SYDVKM. The CDR3, as DNA: TGTGCCAGCAGAAAGGCGACAGGCCGCTCCTACGAGCAGTACTTC. As protein: CASRKATGRSYEQYF.

In this sample, this clonotype turned up many times. This chain joins TRBV15 and TRBJ1-1; D might be TRBD1 (5 bases). V lost 4 bases to trimming and J lost 1 base, with 7 bases between them. CDR1 and CDR2 from the germline V gene are LNHNV and YYDKDF (reference sequence). This CDR3 is 13 amino acids long. The CDR3, as DNA: TGTGCCACCAGCATGAGGGGGAACACTGAAGCTTTCTTT. Translated, it gives CATSMRGNTEAFF.

This clonotype showed up many times. V usage is TRBV28 and J usage is TRBJ1-2, with 7 bases fitting TRBD1. The J segment lost 7 bases and the V segment lost 2 bases, leaving 10 bases of the junction unmatched. Germline CDR1 and CDR2: MDHEN and SYDVKM. The CDR3 has 15 residues. The CDR3 spells CASSLVSKGAGGYTF. In DNA form, the CDR3 reads TGTGCCAGCAGTTTAGTATCAAAGGGGGCCGGTGGCTACACCTTC.

This clonotype was observed a handful of times. V gene TRBV12-3 or TRBV12-4 combines with J gene TRBJ2-2, with D possibly being TRBD2 (6 bases). V shed 4 bases and J shed 5 bases, with 14 bases lying between them. The CDR3 sequence is 15 residues long. The CDR3 here is CASSYSGGVTGELFF. CDR3 nucleotides: TGTGCCAGCAGTTACTCCGGCGGGGTAACCGGGGAGCTGTTTTTT.

For this clonotype: A far larger clone is just one base off, so this is likely a read error. The chain is built from TRBV27 and TRBJ1-1; D gene uncertain. The V gene's germline CDR1 is MNHEY and CDR2 SMNVEV (reference sequence). Trimming took off 6 bases at V and 3 bases at J, with 11 bases between the two ends. This CDR3 has 13 amino acids. This CDR3 is CASRETRDTEAFF. In DNA form, the CDR3 reads TGTGCCAGCAGGGAGACACGGGACACTGAAGCTTTCTTT.

In this sample, this clonotype turned up many times. The gene calls are TRBV9 and TRBJ2-1; D might be TRBD2 (5 bases). Germline lookup yields CDR1 SGDLS and CDR2 YYNGEE. The CDR3 loop spans 15 amino acids. Trimming took off 4 bases at V and 2 bases at J, with 13 bases between the two ends. The CDR3 DNA follows: TGTGCCAGCAGCCGAGGCTCGGGGACCTACAATGAGCAGTTCTTC. Translating it yields CASSRGSGTYNEQFF.

The CDR3 DNA reads as TGTGCCAGCAGTGGGGGAGGCGATGGCTACACCTTC. Translation gives CASSGGGDGYTF. This sequence joins TRBV6-1 and TRBJ1-2; D ambiguous. The V gene lost 4 bases and the J gene lost 6 bases, with 9 bases spanning the gap. Germline values: CDR1 MNHNS, CDR2 SASEGT. The length of the CDR3 is 12 residues.

V and J are TRBV4-1 and TRBJ1-1; the D gene is possibly TRBD1 (5 bases). The V end was cut by 3 bases, the J end by 8 bases, with 19 bases between. The CDR3 extends over 15 amino acids. Germline V gene data show CDR1 as MGHRA and CDR2 as YSYEKL. Here the CDR3 reads CASSQKPDPRVEAFF. CDR3 nucleotide sequence: TGCGCCAGCAGCCAGAAACCCGACCCCAGGGTGGAAGCTTTCTTT.

This clonotype appeared a few times. This sequence joins TRBV15 and TRBJ2-5; D is unclear. This CDR3 region has 13 residues. CDR1 is LNHNV, CDR2 YYDKDF, per germline (reference sequence). The germline V and J ends were trimmed by 8 bases and 2 bases, with 12 bases remaining between them. CDR3 nucleotides: TGTGCCACCCAGCCCGGCGGACAAGAGACCCAGTACTTC. The encoded protein is CATQPGGQETQYF.

The chain joins TRBV10-3 to TRBJ1-1; 9 bases map to TRBD1. This CDR3 is 16 amino acids long. With V trimmed by 0 bases and J by 6 bases, 8 bases remained unmatched. The V gene's germline CDR1 is ENHRY and CDR2 SYGVKD. CDR3 sequence reads: CAISESMSGQGSEAFF. The CDR3 bases are TGTGCCATCAGTGAGTCGATGAGTGGACAGGGGTCTGAAGCTTTCTTT.

This clonotype was recorded many times. V is TRBV6-1 and J is TRBJ1-3; D is perhaps TRBD1 (6 bases). This CDR3 has 15 residues. V dropped 7 bases and J dropped 0 bases, with 13 bases sitting between them. Germline loops: CDR1 MNHNS, CDR2 SASEGT. The CDR3 reads CASTRTVNSGNTIYF. The CDR3 coding sequence is TGTGCCAGCACCAGGACAGTAAACTCTGGAAACACCATATATTTT.

The genes are TRBV20-1 and TRBJ2-2; D ambiguous. Looked up from germline, CDR1 is DFQATT and CDR2 is SNEGSKA (reference sequence). The ends were cut back, 1 base at V and 8 bases at J, with 8 bases in the middle. The CDR3 extends over 12 amino acids. This CDR3 reads CSARGVLGELFF. CDR3 coding DNA: TGCAGTGCTAGAGGGGTCCTGGGGGAGCTGTTTTTT.

This clonotype was recorded many times. V is TRBV20-1 and J is TRBJ1-2; TRBD1 might be the D (6 bases). The CDR3 is 15 residues long. V was pared by 0 bases and J by 4 bases, with 15 bases between. The germline V gene has CDR1 DFQATT and CDR2 SNEGSKA (reference sequence). The chain's CDR3 is CSARDWGGAGYGYTF. For the CDR3, the DNA is TGCAGTGCTAGAGATTGGGGGGGCGCGGGCTATGGCTACACCTTC.

In its sample, this clonotype was seen a few times. The chain couples TRBV28 to TRBJ1-5; D not certain. This CDR3 has 14 residues. The V end was cut by 8 bases, the J end by 1 base, with 12 bases between. In germline, CDR1 is MDHEN, CDR2 SYDVKM. In nucleotides, the CDR3 is TGTGCCAGCCGCCTGGGTGGGAGCAATCAGCCCCAGCATTTT. As protein: CASRLGGSNQPQHF. Filled out from reference TRBV28 and TRBJ1-5, the complete variable domain reads DVKVTQSSRYLVKRTGEKVFLECVQDMDHENMFWYRQDPGLGLRLIYFSYDVKMKEKGDIPEGYSVSREKKERFSLILESASTNQTSMYLCASRLGGSNQPQHFGDGTRLSIL.

This clonotype appeared a few times. The CDR3 loop is CSVDRERTEAFF. As DNA, the CDR3 is TGCAGCGTGGACAGGGAGAGGACTGAAGCTTTCTTT. J is TRBJ1-1 and V is TRBV29-1, with 8 bases lining up with TRBD1. The CDR3 is 12 residues long. V gave up 6 bases and J gave up 5 bases; unmatched junction bases: 5. Germline assignment: CDR1 SQVTM and CDR2 ANQGSEA. The whole variable domain, remainder taken from reference TRBV29-1 and TRBJ1-1, is SAVISQKPSRDICQRGTSLTIQCQVDSQVTMMFWYRQQPGQSLTLIATANQGSEATYESGFVIDKFPISRPNLTFSTLTVSNMSPEDSSIYLCSVDRERTEAFFGQGTRLTVV.

This clonotype came up many times. This chain links TRBV6-2 or TRBV6-3 with TRBJ2-1; D is unresolved. The J call is uncertain, as TRBJ2-5 better fits the DNA end. The CDR3 loop spans 17 amino acids. CDR1 MNHEY and CDR2 SVGEGT come from the germline V gene. The DNA of the CDR3 is TGTGCCAGCAGTGAAATTGGGATTACCTCAAACGAAGGGACCCAGTACTTC. As protein: CASSEIGITSNEGTQYF.

This clonotype appeared many times. This chain uses TRBV6-1 with TRBJ1-5; D is perhaps TRBD1 (6 bases). CDR3 length: 13 amino acids. V lost 5 bases to trimming and J lost 9 bases, with 14 bases between them. In germline, CDR1 is MNHNS, CDR2 SASEGT. CDR3 in amino acids: CASSQQGIPPQHF. For the CDR3, the DNA is TGTGCCAGCAGTCAACAGGGAATACCGCCCCAGCATTTT.

A word on this clonotype: A clone one base away is much larger, so this may be a read error. The gene calls are TRBV5-1 and TRBJ1-2; D perhaps matches TRBD1 (6 bases). Germline assignment: CDR1 SGHRS and CDR2 YFSETQ. The CDR3 consists of 14 residues. The CDR3 DNA sequence: TGCGCCAGCAGCTTGGAGGGGGTGAACTATGGCTACTCCTTC. Amino acid sequence: CASSLEGVNYGYSF.

This clonotype was detected a few times. This chain uses TRBV7-2 with TRBJ2-7; D may be TRBD2 (5 bases). The CDR3 totals 13 residues. Trimming shortened V by 5 bases and J by 4 bases, and 12 bases separated the two germline ends. Germline CDR1 and CDR2: SGHTA and FQGNSA. The CDR3 sequence: CASSRGVTYEQYF. DNA of the CDR3: TGTGCCAGCAGCCGGGGAGTTACATACGAGCAGTACTTC.

This clonotype has only a few counts. The chain joins TRBV20-1 to TRBJ1-6; D unresolved. This CDR3 contains 15 residues. Germline CDR1 is DFQATT and CDR2 is SNEGSKA (reference sequence). V was shortened by 0 bases and J by 5 bases, with 11 bases between the two germline ends. CDR3 protein: CSAREEYGNNSPLHF. The CDR3 DNA reads as TGCAGTGCTAGAGAGGAATACGGAAATAATTCACCCCTCCACTTT.

This clonotype was observed many times. This chain links TRBV28 with TRBJ2-4; perhaps TRBD1 as D (5 bases). Germline V gene lookup returns CDR1 MDHEN and CDR2 SYDVKM. V was clipped by 6 bases and J by 1 base, with 22 bases between them. The CDR3 extends over 18 amino acids. The CDR3 DNA is TGTGCCAGCAGCGCCATCTCCGAGGAGAGACAGGCCAAAAACATTCAGTACTTC. Its translation: CASSAISEERQAKNIQYF.

This clonotype was observed many times. The V gene is TRBV28, the J gene TRBJ1-2; no clear D. From germline, CDR1 is MDHEN and CDR2 SYDVKM. The length of the CDR3 is 14 residues. V gave up 3 bases and J gave up 4 bases, with 12 bases separating them. The CDR3 reads CASSFLDGAYGYTF. CDR3 nucleotide sequence: TGTGCCAGCAGTTTCCTCGACGGAGCCTATGGCTACACCTTC.

The chain combines TRBV3-1 with TRBJ2-7; 9 bases fit TRBD1. Germline V CDR1 and CDR2: LGHDT, YNNKEL (reference sequence). V shed 4 bases, J shed 3 bases, and the junction held 7 bases outside the gene matches. The CDR3 totals 15 residues. CDR3 nucleotide sequence: TGTGCCAGCAGCCCCGGGACAGGGCTGGGCTACGAGCAGTACTTC. Encoded protein: CASSPGTGLGYEQYF.

The V and J genes are TRBV19 and TRBJ2-7, with 9 bases identical to TRBD1. Losses at the gene ends were 6 bases for V and 4 bases for J; bases not matched to a gene: 13. The CDR3 is 16 residues long. Germline V gives CDR1 LNHDA, CDR2 SQIVND (reference sequence). The CDR3 DNA reads TGTGCCAGTAGCCCTATCTACGGGACAGGGCTGTACGAGCAGTACTTC. Amino acids: CASSPIYGTGLYEQYF.

In this sample, this clonotype turned up many times. The junction departs from the called germline gene at one end, perhaps through a read error. The V call is TRBV6-1, the J call TRBJ1-1, with D possibly being TRBD1 (5 bases). The germline V gene encodes CDR1 MNHNS and CDR2 SASEGT. This CDR3 contains 14 residues. The CDR3 region has the DNA TGTGCCGGCAGCCCAAGGGAGGCTGGACATCAAGCTTTCTTT. Amino acids: CAGSPREAGHQAFF.

This clonotype was recorded many times. The rearrangement links TRBV11-2 to TRBJ2-7; TRBD2 aligns across 7 bases. V lost 5 bases and J lost 4; bases outside the gene matches: 11. Germline CDR1 reads SGHAT; CDR2 reads FQNNGV. The CDR3 is made up of 15 amino acids. The CDR3: CASSPRLAALYEQYF. The CDR3 DNA reads TGTGCCAGCAGCCCCCGGCTAGCGGCCCTATACGAGCAGTACTTC.

The chain links TRBV20-1 to TRBJ1-1, with unresolved D. V was shortened by 2 bases and J by 1 base, with 17 bases between the two germline ends. Per the germline V gene, CDR1 is DFQATT and CDR2 is SNEGSKA (reference sequence). The length of the CDR3 is 16 residues. The CDR3, as DNA: TGCAGTGCTAGACATGGTGGAAAGAGGAAGAACACTGAAGCTTTCTTT. Protein product: CSARHGGKRKNTEAFF.

This chain connects TRBV14 to TRBJ2-1; maybe TRBD1 (6 bases). The V end was cut by 4 bases, the J end by 3 bases, with 13 bases between. Germline V gene sequence: CDR1 SGHDN, CDR2 FVKESK. This CDR3 region has 15 residues. The CDR3: CASSPPGHRYNEQFF. DNA for the CDR3: TGTGCCAGCAGCCCTCCGGGACACCGCTACAATGAGCAGTTCTTC.

The chain is built from TRBV9 and TRBJ2-1; perhaps TRBD2 as D (6 bases). Germline V gene sequence: CDR1 SGDLS, CDR2 YYNGEE. Trimming cost V 4 bases and J 10 bases, with 18 bases left between them. The CDR3 is made up of 14 amino acids. The CDR3 reads CASSSLGGSWEQFF. CDR3 nucleotide sequence: TGTGCCAGCAGCTCCCTCGGGGGAAGTTGGGAGCAGTTCTTC.

J is TRBJ1-6 and V is TRBV27; D is ambiguous. The CDR3 has 13 amino acids. Trimming took off 9 bases at V and 3 bases at J, with 9 bases between the two ends. Germline V CDR1 and CDR2: MNHEY, SMNVEV (reference sequence). DNA for the CDR3: TGTGCCAGTGGTTCTCTCTATAATTCACCCCTCCACTTT. Its protein is CASGSLYNSPLHF.

This chain connects TRBV9 to TRBJ1-1; D may be TRBD1 (5 bases). CDR1 is SGDLS and CDR2 is YYNGEE in the germline V gene. The CDR3 covers 13 residues. Trimming took off 0 bases at V and 7 bases at J, with 10 bases between the two ends. CDR3 DNA: TGTGCCAGCAGCGTAGCCCCGGGGGATGAAGCTTTCTTT. It codes for CASSVAPGDEAFF.